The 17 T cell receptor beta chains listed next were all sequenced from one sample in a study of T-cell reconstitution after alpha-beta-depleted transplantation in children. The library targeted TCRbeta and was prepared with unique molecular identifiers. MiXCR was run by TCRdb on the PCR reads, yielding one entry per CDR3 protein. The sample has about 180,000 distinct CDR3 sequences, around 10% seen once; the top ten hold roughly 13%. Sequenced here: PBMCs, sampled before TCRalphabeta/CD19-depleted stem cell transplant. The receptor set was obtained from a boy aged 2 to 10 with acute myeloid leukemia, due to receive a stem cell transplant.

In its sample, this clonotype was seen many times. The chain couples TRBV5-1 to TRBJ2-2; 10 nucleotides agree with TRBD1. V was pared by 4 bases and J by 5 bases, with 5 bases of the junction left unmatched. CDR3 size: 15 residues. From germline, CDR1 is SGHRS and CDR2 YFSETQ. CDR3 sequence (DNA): TGCGCCAGCAGCACGCGGACAGGGGGGACCGGGGAGCTGTTTTTT. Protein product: CASSTRTGGTGELFF.

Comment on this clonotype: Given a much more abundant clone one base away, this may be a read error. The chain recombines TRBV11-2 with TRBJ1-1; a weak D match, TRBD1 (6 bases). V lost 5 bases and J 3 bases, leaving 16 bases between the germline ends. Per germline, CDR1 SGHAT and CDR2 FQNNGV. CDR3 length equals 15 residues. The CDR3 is CASSPRDKEDTEAFF. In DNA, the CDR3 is TGTGCCAGCAGCCCGAGGGACAAGGAGGACACTGAAGCTTTCTTT.

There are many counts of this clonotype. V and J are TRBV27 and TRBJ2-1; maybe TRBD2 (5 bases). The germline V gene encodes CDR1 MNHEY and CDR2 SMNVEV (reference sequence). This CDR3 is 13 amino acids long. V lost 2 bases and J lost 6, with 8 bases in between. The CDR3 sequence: CASSLGLFNEQFF. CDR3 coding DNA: TGTGCCAGCAGTTTAGGACTCTTCAATGAGCAGTTCTTC.

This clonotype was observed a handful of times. The CDR3 DNA reads TGTGCCTCCTGCCAAGTTTACTTGGCAGGCGATCGCGGCTACACCTTC. Translated: CASCQVYLAGDRGYTF. The chain uses TRBV3-1 and TRBJ1-2; D is unresolved. Germline V gives CDR1 LGHDT, CDR2 YNNKEL (reference sequence). CDR3 size: 16 residues. V lost 11 bases and J lost 8, with 30 bases in between. Full variable domain (outside the CDR3, taken from reference TRBV3-1 and TRBJ1-2): DTAVSQTPKYLVTQMGNDKSIKCEQNLGHDTMYWYKQDSKKFLKIMFSYNNKELIINETVPNRFSPKSPDKAHLNLHINSLELGDSAVYFCASCQVYLAGDRGYTFGSGTRLTVV.

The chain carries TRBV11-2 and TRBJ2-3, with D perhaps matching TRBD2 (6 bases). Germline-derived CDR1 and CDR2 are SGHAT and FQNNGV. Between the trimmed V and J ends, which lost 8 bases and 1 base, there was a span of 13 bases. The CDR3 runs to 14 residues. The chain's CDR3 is CASLGGFGTDTQYF. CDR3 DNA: TGTGCCAGCCTGGGGGGATTTGGCACAGATACGCAGTATTTT.

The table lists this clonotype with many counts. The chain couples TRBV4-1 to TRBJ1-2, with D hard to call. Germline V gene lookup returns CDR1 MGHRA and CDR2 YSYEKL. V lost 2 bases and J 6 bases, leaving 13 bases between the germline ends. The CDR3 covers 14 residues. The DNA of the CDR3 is TGCGCCAGCAGCCAATCTGTGAAGGAGGATGGCTACACCTTC. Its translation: CASSQSVKEDGYTF.

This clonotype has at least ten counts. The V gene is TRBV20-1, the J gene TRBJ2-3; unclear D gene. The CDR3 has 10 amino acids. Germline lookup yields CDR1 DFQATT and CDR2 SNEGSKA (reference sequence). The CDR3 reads CRTSRDTQYF. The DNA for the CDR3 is TGCAGGACCTCTCGAGATACGCAGTATTTT.

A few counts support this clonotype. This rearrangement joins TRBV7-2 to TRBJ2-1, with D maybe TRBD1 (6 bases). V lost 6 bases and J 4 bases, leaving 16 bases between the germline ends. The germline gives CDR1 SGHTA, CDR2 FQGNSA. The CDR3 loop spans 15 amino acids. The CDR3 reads CASSPGTYDYNEQFF. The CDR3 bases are TGTGCCAGCAGTCCCGGGACATACGATTACAATGAGCAGTTCTTC.

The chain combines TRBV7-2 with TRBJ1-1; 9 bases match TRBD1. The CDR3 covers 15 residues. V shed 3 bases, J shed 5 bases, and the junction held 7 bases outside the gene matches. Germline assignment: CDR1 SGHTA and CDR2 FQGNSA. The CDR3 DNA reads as TGTGCCAGCAGCTTGTGGGGACAGGGTTCTACTGAAGCTTTCTTT. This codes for CASSLWGQGSTEAFF.

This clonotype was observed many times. The CDR3 spells CASSPIGQRAGKEAFF. The CDR3 DNA is TGTGCCAGCAGCCCGATAGGACAGCGCGCGGGGAAGGAAGCTTTCTTT. The chain has TRBV3-1 and TRBJ1-1; possibly TRBD1 for D (6 bases). The germline V and J ends were trimmed by 4 bases and 8 bases, with 23 bases remaining between them. Germline lookup yields CDR1 LGHDT and CDR2 YNNKEL (reference sequence). The CDR3 runs to 16 residues.

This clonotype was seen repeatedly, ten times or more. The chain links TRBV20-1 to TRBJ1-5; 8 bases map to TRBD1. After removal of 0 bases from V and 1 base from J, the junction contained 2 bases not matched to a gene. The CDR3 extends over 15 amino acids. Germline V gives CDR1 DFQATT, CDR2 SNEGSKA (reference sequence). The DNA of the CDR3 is TGCAGTGCTAGAGAGGGGACAGGAAGCAATCAGCCCCAGCATTTT. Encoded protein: CSAREGTGSNQPQHF.

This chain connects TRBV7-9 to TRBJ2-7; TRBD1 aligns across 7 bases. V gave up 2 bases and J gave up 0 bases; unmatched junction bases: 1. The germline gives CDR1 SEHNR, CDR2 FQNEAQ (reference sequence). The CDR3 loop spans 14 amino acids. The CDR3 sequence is CASSLRDSSYEQYF. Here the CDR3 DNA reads TGTGCCAGCAGCTTACGGGACAGCTCCTACGAGCAGTACTTC.

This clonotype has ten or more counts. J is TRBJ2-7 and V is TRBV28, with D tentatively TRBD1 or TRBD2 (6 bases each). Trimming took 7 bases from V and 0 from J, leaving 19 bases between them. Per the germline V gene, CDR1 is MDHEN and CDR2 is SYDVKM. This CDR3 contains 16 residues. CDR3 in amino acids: CASTQGGTLSSYEQYF. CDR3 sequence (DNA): TGTGCCAGCACCCAAGGGGGGACTCTAAGCTCCTACGAGCAGTACTTC.

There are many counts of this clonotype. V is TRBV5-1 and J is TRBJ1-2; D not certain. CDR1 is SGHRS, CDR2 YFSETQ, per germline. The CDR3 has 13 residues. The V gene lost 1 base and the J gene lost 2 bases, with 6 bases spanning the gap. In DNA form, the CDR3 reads TGCGCCAGCAGCTTGCAGAAGAACTATGGCTACACCTTC. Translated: CASSLQKNYGYTF.

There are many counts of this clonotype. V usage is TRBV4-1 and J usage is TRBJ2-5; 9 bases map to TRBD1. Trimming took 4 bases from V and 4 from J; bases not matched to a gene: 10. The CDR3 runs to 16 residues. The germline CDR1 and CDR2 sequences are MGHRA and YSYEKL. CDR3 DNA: TGCGCCAGCAGCCTGGCCGGGACAGGGTATTTAGAGACCCAGTACTTC. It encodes CASSLAGTGYLETQYF.

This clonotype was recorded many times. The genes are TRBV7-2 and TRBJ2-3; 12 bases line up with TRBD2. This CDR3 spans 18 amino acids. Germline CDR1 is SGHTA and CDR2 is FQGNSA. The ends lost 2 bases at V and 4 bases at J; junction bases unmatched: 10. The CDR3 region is CASSLIVPSGRASDTQYF. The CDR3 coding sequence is TGTGCCAGCAGCTTAATAGTCCCTAGCGGGAGGGCCTCAGATACGCAGTATTTT. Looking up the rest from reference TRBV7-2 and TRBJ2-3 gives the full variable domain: GAGVSQSPSNKVTEKGKDVELRCDPISGHTALYWYRQSLGQGLEFLIYFQGNSAPDKSGLPSDRFSAERTGGSVSTLTIQRTQQEDSAVYLCASSLIVPSGRASDTQYFGPGTRLTVL.

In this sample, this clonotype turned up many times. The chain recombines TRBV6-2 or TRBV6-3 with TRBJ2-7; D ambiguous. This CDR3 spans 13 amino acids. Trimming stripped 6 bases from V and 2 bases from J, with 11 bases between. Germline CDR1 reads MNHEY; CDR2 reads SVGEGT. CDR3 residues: CASRQSEPYEQYV. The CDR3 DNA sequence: TGTGCCAGCAGACAGTCGGAGCCCTACGAGCAGTACGTC.